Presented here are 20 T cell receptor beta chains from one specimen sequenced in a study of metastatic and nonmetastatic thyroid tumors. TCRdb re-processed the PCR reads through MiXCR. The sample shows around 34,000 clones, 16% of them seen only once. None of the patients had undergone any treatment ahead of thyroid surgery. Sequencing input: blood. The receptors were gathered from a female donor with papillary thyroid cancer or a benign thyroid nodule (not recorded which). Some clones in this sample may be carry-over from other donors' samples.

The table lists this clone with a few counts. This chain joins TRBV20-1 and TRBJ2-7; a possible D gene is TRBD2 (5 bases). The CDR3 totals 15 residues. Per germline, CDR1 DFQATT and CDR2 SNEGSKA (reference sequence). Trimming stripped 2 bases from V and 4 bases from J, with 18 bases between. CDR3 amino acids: CSARSGSVRTYEQYF. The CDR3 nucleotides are TGCAGTGCTAGATCCGGTAGCGTGAGGACGTACGAGCAGTACTTC.

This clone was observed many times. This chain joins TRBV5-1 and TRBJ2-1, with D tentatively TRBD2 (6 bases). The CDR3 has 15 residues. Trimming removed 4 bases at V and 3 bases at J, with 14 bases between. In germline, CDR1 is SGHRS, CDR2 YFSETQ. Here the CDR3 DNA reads TGCGCCAGCAGCCCGAGTAGCGGACTCTACAATGAGCAGTTCTTC. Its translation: CASSPSSGLYNEQFF.

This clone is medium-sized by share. The CDR3 coding sequence is TGCAGTGCTTTCCAAGACAGGGAAAGCTCCTACGAGCAGTACTTC. It translates to CSAFQDRESSYEQYF. The J gene is TRBJ2-7, the V gene TRBV20-1; 7 bases agree with TRBD1. V was clipped by 5 bases and J by 0 bases; unmatched bases: 10. Per germline, CDR1 DFQATT and CDR2 SNEGSKA (reference sequence). CDR3 length: 15 residues.

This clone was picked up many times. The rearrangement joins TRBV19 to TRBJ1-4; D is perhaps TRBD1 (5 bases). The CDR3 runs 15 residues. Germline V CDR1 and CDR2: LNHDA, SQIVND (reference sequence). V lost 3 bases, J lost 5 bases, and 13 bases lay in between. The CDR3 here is CASSIDSPGNEKLFF. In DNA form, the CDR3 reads TGTGCCAGTAGTATCGACAGCCCGGGGAATGAAAAACTGTTTTTT.

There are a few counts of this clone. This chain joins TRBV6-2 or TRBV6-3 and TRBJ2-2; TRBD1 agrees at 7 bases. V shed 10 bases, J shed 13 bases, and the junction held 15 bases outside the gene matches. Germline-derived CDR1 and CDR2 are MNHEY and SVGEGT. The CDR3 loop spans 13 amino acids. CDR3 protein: CAISPGQSIMLFF. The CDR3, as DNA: TGTGCCATCAGCCCGGGACAGAGTATAATGCTGTTTTTT.

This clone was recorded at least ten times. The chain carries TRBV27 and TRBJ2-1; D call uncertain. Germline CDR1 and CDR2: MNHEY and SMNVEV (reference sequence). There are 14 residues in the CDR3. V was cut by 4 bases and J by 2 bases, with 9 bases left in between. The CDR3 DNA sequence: TGTGCCAGCAGTTCCCGCGACACCTACAATGAGCAGTTCTTC. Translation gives CASSSRDTYNEQFF.

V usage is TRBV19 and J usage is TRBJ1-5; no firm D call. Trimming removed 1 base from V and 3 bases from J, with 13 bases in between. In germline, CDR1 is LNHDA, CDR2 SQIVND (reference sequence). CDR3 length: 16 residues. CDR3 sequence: CASSIASGKDNQPQHF. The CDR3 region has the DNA TGTGCCAGTAGTATAGCGTCTGGGAAGGACAATCAGCCCCAGCATTTT. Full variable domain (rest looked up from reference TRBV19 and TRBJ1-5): DGGITQSPKYLFRKEGQNVTLSCEQNLNHDAMYWYRQDPGQGLRLIYYSQIVNDFQKGDIAEGYSVSREKKESFPLTVTSAQKNPTAFYLCASSIASGKDNQPQHFGDGTRLSIL.

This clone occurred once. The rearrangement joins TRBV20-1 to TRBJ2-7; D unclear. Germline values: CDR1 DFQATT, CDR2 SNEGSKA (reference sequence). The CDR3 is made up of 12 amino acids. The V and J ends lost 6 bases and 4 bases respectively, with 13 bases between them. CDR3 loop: CSAVVAPYEQYF. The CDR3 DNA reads TGCAGTGCAGTGGTCGCCCCTTACGAGCAGTACTTC.

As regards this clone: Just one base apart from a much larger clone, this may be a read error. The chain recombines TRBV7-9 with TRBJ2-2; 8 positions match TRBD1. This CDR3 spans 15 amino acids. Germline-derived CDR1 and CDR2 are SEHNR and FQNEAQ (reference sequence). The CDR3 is CSSSLGDRYTGELFF. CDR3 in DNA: TGTTCCAGCAGCTTAGGGGACAGGTACACCGGGGAGCTGTTTTTT.

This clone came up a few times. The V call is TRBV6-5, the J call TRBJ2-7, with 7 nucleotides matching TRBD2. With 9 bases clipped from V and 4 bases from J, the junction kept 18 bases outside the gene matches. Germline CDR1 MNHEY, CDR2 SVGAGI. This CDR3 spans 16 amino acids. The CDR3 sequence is CARSYSITSVLYEQYF. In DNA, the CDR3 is TGTGCCAGGAGCTACTCGATTACTAGCGTTTTGTACGAGCAGTACTTC.

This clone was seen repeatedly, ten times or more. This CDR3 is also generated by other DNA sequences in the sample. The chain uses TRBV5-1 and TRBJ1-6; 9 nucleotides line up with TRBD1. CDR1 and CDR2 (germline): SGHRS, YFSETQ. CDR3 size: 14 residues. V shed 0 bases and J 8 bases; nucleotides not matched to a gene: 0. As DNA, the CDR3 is TGCGCCAGCAGCTTGGGACAGGGGGATTCACCCCTCCACTTT. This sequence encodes CASSLGQGDSPLHF. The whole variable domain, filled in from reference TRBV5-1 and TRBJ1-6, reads KAGVTQTPRYLIKTRGQQVTLSCSPISGHRSVSWYQQTPGQGLQFLFEYFSETQRNKGNFPGRFSGRQFSNSRSEMNVSTLELGDSALYLCASSLGQGDSPLHFGNGTRLTVT.

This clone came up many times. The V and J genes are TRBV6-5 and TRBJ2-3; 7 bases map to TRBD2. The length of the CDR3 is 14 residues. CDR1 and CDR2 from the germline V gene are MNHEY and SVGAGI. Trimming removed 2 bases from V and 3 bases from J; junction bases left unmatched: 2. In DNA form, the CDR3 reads TGTGCCAGCAGTTACGGACTAGAGACAGATACGCAGTATTTT. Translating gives CASSYGLETDTQYF.

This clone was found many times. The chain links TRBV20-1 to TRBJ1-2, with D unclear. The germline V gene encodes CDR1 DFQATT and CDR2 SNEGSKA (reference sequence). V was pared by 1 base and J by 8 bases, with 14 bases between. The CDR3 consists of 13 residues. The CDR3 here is CSARGGSGEGYTF. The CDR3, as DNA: TGCAGTGCTAGAGGGGGTTCAGGTGAAGGCTACACCTTC.

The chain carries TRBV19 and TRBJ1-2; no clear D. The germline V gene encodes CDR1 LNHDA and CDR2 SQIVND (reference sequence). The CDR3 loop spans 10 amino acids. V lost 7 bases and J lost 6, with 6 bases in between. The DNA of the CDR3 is TGTGCCAGTAAAGAAAATGGCTACACCTTC. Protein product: CASKENGYTF. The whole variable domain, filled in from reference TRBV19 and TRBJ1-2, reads DGGITQSPKYLFRKEGQNVTLSCEQNLNHDAMYWYRQDPGQGLRLIYYSQIVNDFQKGDIAEGYSVSREKKESFPLTVTSAQKNPTAFYLCASKENGYTFGSGTRLTVV.

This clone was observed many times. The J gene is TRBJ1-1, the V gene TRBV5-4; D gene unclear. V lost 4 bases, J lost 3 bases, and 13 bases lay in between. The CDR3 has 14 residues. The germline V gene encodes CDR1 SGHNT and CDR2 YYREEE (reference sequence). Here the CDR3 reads CASSQIYGDTEAFF. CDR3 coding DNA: TGTGCCAGCAGCCAAATTTATGGGGACACTGAAGCTTTCTTT.

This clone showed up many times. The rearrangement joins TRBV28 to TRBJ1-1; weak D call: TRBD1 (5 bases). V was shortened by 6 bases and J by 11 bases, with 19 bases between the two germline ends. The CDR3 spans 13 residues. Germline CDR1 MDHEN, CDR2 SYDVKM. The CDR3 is CASSWAQGRGAFF. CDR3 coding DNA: TGTGCCAGCAGCTGGGCCCAGGGACGGGGCGCTTTCTTT. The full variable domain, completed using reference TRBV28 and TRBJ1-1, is DVKVTQSSRYLVKRTGEKVFLECVQDMDHENMFWYRQDPGLGLRLIYFSYDVKMKEKGDIPEGYSVSREKKERFSLILESASTNQTSMYLCASSWAQGRGAFFGQGTRLTVV.

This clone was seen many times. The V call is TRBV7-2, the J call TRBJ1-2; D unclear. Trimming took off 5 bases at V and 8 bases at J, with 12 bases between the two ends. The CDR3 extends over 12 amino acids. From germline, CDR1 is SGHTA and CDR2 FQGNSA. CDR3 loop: CASSAGLAGYTF. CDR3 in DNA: TGTGCCAGCAGCGCCGGGTTGGCAGGCTACACCTTC.

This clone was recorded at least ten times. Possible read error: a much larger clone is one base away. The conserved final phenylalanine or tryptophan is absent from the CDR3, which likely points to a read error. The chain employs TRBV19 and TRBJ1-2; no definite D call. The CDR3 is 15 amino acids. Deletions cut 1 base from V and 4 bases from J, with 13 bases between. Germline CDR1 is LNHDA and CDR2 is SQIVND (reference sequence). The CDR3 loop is CASSIGPDGPYGYTL. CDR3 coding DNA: TGTGCCAGTAGTATAGGTCCCGACGGACCCTATGGCTACACCCTC.

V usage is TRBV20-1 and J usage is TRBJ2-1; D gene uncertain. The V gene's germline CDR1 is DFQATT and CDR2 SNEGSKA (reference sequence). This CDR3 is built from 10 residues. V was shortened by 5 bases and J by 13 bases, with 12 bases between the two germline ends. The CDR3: CSARISDQFF. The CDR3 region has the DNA TGCAGTGCTCGAATTTCAGATCAGTTCTTC.

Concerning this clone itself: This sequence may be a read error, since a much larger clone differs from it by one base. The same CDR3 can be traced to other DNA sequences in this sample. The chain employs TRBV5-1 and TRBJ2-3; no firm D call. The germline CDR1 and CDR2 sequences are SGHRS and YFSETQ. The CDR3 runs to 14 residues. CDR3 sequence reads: CANSSRDSTDTQYF. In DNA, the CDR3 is TGCGCCAACAGCTCGAGAGACTCAACAGATACACAGTATTTT.